The present TCR beta chain was sequenced within a study of T cells in Graves' hyperthyroidism and ophthalmopathy. CDR1 is SNHLY, CDR2 FYNNEI, per germline. CDR3 size: 14 residues. V was pared by 8 bases and J by 0 bases, with 10 bases between. A few counts support this clonotype. RNA transcripts yielded amplified TCR beta CDR3 regions. A first-round RT-PCR of the TCR CDR3 used the HTBI primer set. TCRdb recomputed calls from the multiplex PCR reads with MiXCR, one row per CDR3 protein. The repertoire includes about 840,000 distinct CDR3 sequences, approximately 40% of them detected once, and about 9% sits in the top ten. Lactation, pregnancy, other autoimmune disease or uncontrolled infection excluded patients.

The TCR sequence derives from a man aged 18 to 30 with Graves' hyperthyroidism. The J gene is TRBJ2-2, the V gene TRBV2; D unclear. The sequenced sample was blood. CDR3 sequence reads: CASERVPNTGELFF. The CDR3, as DNA: TGTGCCAGCGAACGGGTACCGAACACCGGGGAGCTGTTTTTT.